These 13 T cell receptor beta chains share one sample of origin, sequenced in a study of graft-versus-host responses after intestinal transplantation (dated by TCRdb to the early 2020s). The sample's time point label, decoded: cells obtained before transplantation from donor or recipient. These receptors are not linked to any known antigen. Libraries were made using the immunoSEQ multiplex PCR assay. The table was pulled from immuneACCESS by TCRdb, which kept in-frame rearrangements only. Such tables lose some clones; where checked, under half of the loss comes from unresolved V genes, and the rest has no known cause. The sample table holds more than 65,000 clones, of which about 94% were seen once. The ten top clones hold roughly 0.53% of the sample. The material sequenced was unstimulated CD8+ T cells sorted from spleen or lymph node cells, taken before intestinal transplant. These receptors all come from a human donor who received an intestinal transplant.

The chain carries TRBV27 and TRBJ2-1, with 7 bases identical to TRBD2. In germline, CDR1 is MNHEY, CDR2 SMNVEV (reference sequence). J was trimmed by 1 base and V by 2 bases; bases with no gene match: 5. The CDR3 has 16 amino acids. CDR3 sequence (DNA): TGTGCCAGCAGTTTAGAGGGAGGGAGGTCCTACAATGAGCAGTTCTTC. Amino acid sequence: CASSLEGGRSYNEQFF.

The gene calls are TRBV19 and TRBJ2-5, with 8 bases aligning to TRBD1. The J call is doubtful: the DNA matches TRBJ2-7 better. Germline lookup yields CDR1 LNHDA and CDR2 SQIVND (reference sequence). This CDR3 comprises 17 residues. CDR3 nucleotide sequence: TGTGCCAGTAGTATAGGATCAGGGGGCCCTTTGCCCTACGAGCAGTACTTC. Its protein product is CASSIGSGGPLPYEQYF.

The CDR3 DNA is TGTGCCAGCAGCGTAGGGGTTGGGGCCAACGTCCTGACTTTC. It specifies CASSVGVGANVLTF. The V and J genes are TRBV7-3 and TRBJ2-6; D is perhaps TRBD1 (5 bases). This CDR3 region has 14 residues. V lost 5 bases, J lost 3 bases, and 8 bases lay in between. Germline loops: CDR1 SGHTA, CDR2 FQGTGA.

Of note for this clone: The junction and the germline gene differ at one end; a read error may be behind it. The chain combines TRBV15 with TRBJ1-5, with TRBD1 as a possible D gene (5 bases). CDR3 length: 17 amino acids. CDR1 is LNHNV and CDR2 is YYDKDF in the germline V gene (reference sequence). The CDR3 coding sequence is TGTGCCACCAGCAGAGATCTTGTAGGGGCCAACAATCAGCCCCGGCATTTT. This gives the protein CATSRDLVGANNQPRHF.

The chain has TRBV27 and TRBJ2-5, with D possibly being TRBD2 (6 bases). The CDR3 is 13 residues long. Germline CDR1 and CDR2: MNHEY and SMNVEV (reference sequence). Trimming cost V 8 bases and J 1 base, with 11 bases left between them. The DNA of the CDR3 is TGTGCCAGCCGCCCCGGGGGCCAAGAGACCCAGTACTTC. Its translation is CASRPGGQETQYF.

The chain has TRBV5-6 and TRBJ1-1; D unclear. The V and J ends lost 4 bases and 0 bases respectively, with 4 bases between them. CDR1 and CDR2 from the germline V gene are SGHDT and YYEEEE. The length of the CDR3 is 12 residues. The CDR3 DNA reads TGTGCCAGCAGCCACCTGAACACTGAAGCTTTCTTT. Translated, it gives CASSHLNTEAFF.

The CDR3 DNA sequence: TGTGCCAGCAGTTCTGCGACTACCCAAGAGACCCAGTACTTC. Translation: CASSSATTQETQYF. V gene TRBV27 combines with J gene TRBJ2-5; D is perhaps TRBD2 (5 bases). This CDR3 comprises 14 residues. CDR1 and CDR2 (germline): MNHEY, SMNVEV (reference sequence). V was clipped by 4 bases and J by 1 base, with 10 bases between them.

This chain's CDR3 is CASTSRGENTGELFF. As DNA, the CDR3 is TGTGCCAGCACGTCGAGAGGGGAGAACACCGGGGAGCTGTTTTTT. The genes are TRBV6-1 and TRBJ2-2; D is tentatively TRBD1 or TRBD2 (5 bases each). CDR3 length: 15 residues. Per the germline V gene, CDR1 is MNHNS and CDR2 is SASEGT. The V and J ends lost 7 bases and 1 base respectively, with 13 bases between them.

The rearrangement uses TRBV9 and TRBJ2-5; D tentatively reads TRBD1 or TRBD2 (5 bases each). The J call may not be correct, given that the DNA end is closer to TRBJ2-7. Germline assignment: CDR1 SGDLS and CDR2 YYNGEE. The length of the CDR3 is 14 residues. CDR3 nucleotides: TGTGCCAGCAGCGTAGAGGGCAGGGACCACGAGCAGTACTTC. This sequence encodes CASSVEGRDHEQYF.

The V gene is TRBV11-1, the J gene TRBJ2-3; TRBD1 agrees at 9 bases. This CDR3 comprises 15 residues. CDR1 and CDR2 from the germline V gene are SGHAT and FQDESV (reference sequence). J was trimmed by 4 bases and V by 1 base; bases with no gene match: 3. This CDR3 is CASSLVGQGSDTQYF. CDR3 nucleotide sequence: TGTGCCAGCAGCTTAGTGGGACAGGGATCAGATACGCAGTATTTT.

The rearrangement joins TRBV5-1 to TRBJ2-1; 13 nucleotides agree with TRBD2. V was pared by 2 bases and J by 5 bases, with 1 base of the junction left unmatched. The germline V gene has CDR1 SGHRS and CDR2 YFSETQ. The CDR3 loop spans 15 amino acids. This CDR3 is CASSFGLAGDNEQFF. In DNA, the CDR3 is TGCGCCAGCAGCTTCGGACTAGCGGGAGACAATGAGCAGTTCTTC.

The rearrangement uses TRBV27 and TRBJ1-5; D call uncertain. Germline loops: CDR1 MNHEY, CDR2 SMNVEV (reference sequence). The V end was cut by 0 bases, the J end by 12 bases, with 12 bases between. The CDR3 runs 13 residues. The CDR3: CASSLSSYTDQHF. CDR3 in DNA: TGTGCCAGCAGTTTATCGAGCTATACAGACCAGCATTTT.

The chain has TRBV27 and TRBJ1-2; D remains unclear. CDR3 length: 15 amino acids. V lost 5 bases to trimming and J lost 0 bases, with 13 bases between them. Looked up from germline, CDR1 is MNHEY and CDR2 is SMNVEV (reference sequence). CDR3 amino acids: CASSPARPTNYGYTF. The CDR3 DNA reads TGTGCCAGCAGTCCAGCAAGGCCCACTAACTATGGCTACACCTTC.